Sequencing of this T cell receptor (beta chain) was carried out in a study of radiotherapy plus CTLA-4 blockade in lung cancer. Germline assignment: CDR1 SQVTM and CDR2 ANQGSEA. This CDR3 contains 17 residues. V shed 1 base and J shed 6 bases, with 21 bases lying between them. TCRdb's table, derived via immunoSEQ multiplex PCR, lists solely in-frame clones and lacks some. The sample lists roughly 50,000 clones; 84% were seen once. The sample was peripheral blood, taken from a patient treated with radiotherapy plus ipilimumab. The clonotype originates from a human donor with non-small cell lung cancer whose response to radiotherapy plus ipilimumab could not be evaluated. The rearrangement links TRBV29-1 to TRBJ2-2; D perhaps matches TRBD2 (6 bases). CDR3 sequence reads: CSVEAEGSGEFPGELFF. The CDR3 nucleotides read TGCAGCGTTGAAGCGGAGGGATCGGGGGAGTTCCCCGGGGAGCTGTTTTTT.